One and the same sample provided the 25 T cell receptor beta chains below, sequenced in a study of shared clonotypes between healthy human individuals (dated by TCRdb to 2020 to 2022). Library preparation was by the immunoSEQ multiplex PCR assay. TCRdb holds this immuneACCESS table with in-frame rearrangements only. Some clones are missing; in checked studies, unresolved V genes explain under half, and the rest has no known cause. For this sample there are some 470,000 clones; over 60% appear just once. The top ten clones comprise approximately 13% of the sample. Sequencing input: PBMCs. The source is a woman between 35 and 50 years old in good health. Some clones in this sample may be carry-over from other donors' samples.

The V gene is TRBV2, the J gene TRBJ1-5; no clear D gene. CDR1 and CDR2 from the germline V gene are SNHLY and FYNNEI. CDR3 length: 15 amino acids. This chain's CDR3 is CAISVGSHRNQPQHF. CDR3 nucleotide sequence: TGTGCTATCAGCGTAGGCAGCCACCGCAATCAGCCCCAGCATTTT.

This chain joins TRBV28 and TRBJ1-2; 7 bases are a match to TRBD1. Germline CDR1 reads MDHEN; CDR2 reads SYDVKM. CDR3 length equals 12 residues. V gave up 6 bases and J gave up 8 bases; unmatched junction bases: 6. This CDR3 is CASSQTGNGYTF. Here the CDR3 DNA reads TGTGCCAGCAGCCAGACAGGGAACGGCTACACCTTC.

The rearrangement uses TRBV28 and TRBJ2-1; 13 bases map to TRBD2. The CDR3 has 15 residues. Looked up from germline, CDR1 is MDHEN and CDR2 is SYDVKM. V shed 6 bases, J shed 8 bases, and the junction held 7 bases outside the gene matches. CDR3 in amino acids: CASSRTSGSQDEQFF. CDR3 in DNA: TGTGCCAGCAGCAGGACTAGCGGGAGTCAGGATGAGCAGTTCTTC. The full variable domain, rest sourced from reference TRBV28 and TRBJ2-1, is DVKVTQSSRYLVKRTGEKVFLECVQDMDHENMFWYRQDPGLGLRLIYFSYDVKMKEKGDIPEGYSVSREKKERFSLILESASTNQTSMYLCASSRTSGSQDEQFFGPGTRLTVL.

V is TRBV7-9 and J is TRBJ2-2, with 10 bases lining up with TRBD2. Trimming took 5 bases from V and 5 from J; bases not matched to a gene: 8. The CDR3 has 16 amino acids. Germline V gene data show CDR1 as SEHNR and CDR2 as FQNEAQ (reference sequence). The CDR3: CASSRSGTSVTGELFF. CDR3 DNA sequence: TGTGCCAGCAGCCGGAGTGGGACTAGCGTTACCGGGGAGCTGTTTTTT.

The V gene is TRBV5-1, the J gene TRBJ2-2; TRBD2 agrees at 9 bases. V was clipped by 0 bases and J by 6 bases; unmatched bases: 3. CDR1 is SGHRS and CDR2 is YFSETQ in the germline V gene. The CDR3 is 15 amino acids. This CDR3 is CASSLEQREAGELFF. The DNA for the CDR3 is TGCGCCAGCAGCTTGGAGCAGCGGGAGGCCGGGGAGCTGTTTTTT.

This chain joins TRBV7-2 and TRBJ2-1, with D unclear. The CDR3 consists of 16 residues. V lost 6 bases and J 7 bases, leaving 22 bases between the germline ends. Germline V CDR1 and CDR2: SGHTA, FQGNSA. CDR3 sequence reads: CASSWSYSPQVNEQFF. The CDR3 region has the DNA TGTGCCAGCAGTTGGTCTTACAGTCCCCAGGTTAATGAGCAGTTCTTC.

This chain uses TRBV7-2 with TRBJ2-2; D assignment may be TRBD1 or TRBD2 (5 bases each). Germline lookup yields CDR1 SGHTA and CDR2 FQGNSA. The CDR3 runs 16 residues. The V end was cut by 1 base, the J end by 6 bases, with 15 bases between. CDR3 loop: CASSLVGVVGAGELFF. For the CDR3, the DNA is TGTGCCAGCAGCTTAGTGGGGGTGGTGGGCGCCGGGGAGCTGTTTTTT.

This chain links TRBV6-5 with TRBJ2-7, with 8 bases that match TRBD2. V shed 10 bases and J 0 bases; nucleotides not matched to a gene: 8. The V gene's germline CDR1 is MNHEY and CDR2 SVGAGI. This CDR3 region has 14 residues. CDR3 sequence (DNA): TGTGCCACCTCTACTAGCGGCAGCTCCTACGAGCAGTACTTC. Protein product: CATSTSGSSYEQYF.

V and J are TRBV19 and TRBJ2-5; 9 bases are a match to TRBD1. Germline V gene lookup returns CDR1 LNHDA and CDR2 SQIVND (reference sequence). CDR3 length equals 15 residues. V gave up 5 bases and J gave up 4 bases; unmatched junction bases: 8. CDR3 amino acids: CASSPRTGVPETQYF. The DNA for the CDR3 is TGTGCCAGTAGTCCGCGGACAGGGGTCCCAGAGACCCAGTACTTC.

The chain's CDR3 is CASSFPGAGETQYF. In nucleotides, the CDR3 is TGTGCCAGCAGCTTCCCGGGGGCGGGAGAGACCCAGTACTTC. The chain combines TRBV7-9 with TRBJ2-5, with D perhaps matching TRBD1 or TRBD2 (6 bases each). The CDR3 has 14 amino acids. Per the germline V gene, CDR1 is SEHNR and CDR2 is FQNEAQ (reference sequence). The V and J ends lost 3 bases and 4 bases respectively, with 12 bases between them.

The gene calls are TRBV2 and TRBJ2-3; 9 nucleotides match TRBD1. The CDR3 is 15 residues long. J lost 1 base, V lost 3 bases, and 2 bases had no gene match. Germline V lookup: CDR1 SNHLY, CDR2 FYNNEI. CDR3 nucleotide sequence: TGTGCCAGCAGTGAGGGACAGGGCGGCACAGATACGCAGTATTTT. Encoded protein: CASSEGQGGTDTQYF.

The chain links TRBV13 to TRBJ1-1; possibly TRBD1 for D (6 bases). This CDR3 comprises 14 residues. The V gene's germline CDR1 is PRHDT and CDR2 FYEKMQ (reference sequence). Trimming took off 8 bases at V and 6 bases at J, with 19 bases between the two ends. The CDR3 loop reads CASQGYREGAEAFF. CDR3 coding DNA: TGTGCCAGCCAGGGGTACAGAGAAGGCGCTGAAGCTTTCTTT.

The chain is built from TRBV7-6 and TRBJ2-7, with 10 bases that match TRBD2. After removal of 1 base from V and 3 bases from J, the junction contained 12 bases not matched to a gene. The CDR3 is made up of 18 amino acids. Germline lookup yields CDR1 SGHVS and CDR2 FNYEAQ. CDR3 residues: CASSLGAGLADSNYEQYF. In DNA form, the CDR3 reads TGTGCCAGCAGCTTAGGAGCTGGACTAGCGGATTCAAACTACGAGCAGTACTTC.

This rearrangement joins TRBV5-8 to TRBJ1-2; the D is unclear. The CDR3 is 13 amino acids. In germline, CDR1 is SGHTS, CDR2 YDEGEE. V lost 4 bases, J lost 7 bases, and 14 bases lay in between. DNA for the CDR3: TGTGCCAGCAGCCGACCTTTGGTGGTTGGCTACACCTTC. It codes for CASSRPLVVGYTF. The whole variable domain, filled in from reference TRBV5-8 and TRBJ1-2, reads EAGVTQSPTHLIKTRGQQATLRCSPISGHTSVYWYQQALGLGLQFLLWYDEGEERNRGNFPPRFSGRQFPNYSSELNVNALELEDSALYLCASSRPLVVGYTFGSGTRLTVV.

The V and J genes are TRBV29-1 and TRBJ2-3; unclear D gene. From germline, CDR1 is SQVTM and CDR2 ANQGSEA. The CDR3 runs 11 residues. Trimming cost V 4 bases and J 2 bases, with 4 bases left between them. CDR3 amino acids: CSVVPTDTQYF. The CDR3 DNA reads TGCAGCGTTGTCCCCACAGATACGCAGTATTTT.

The CDR3 DNA reads as TGTGCCAGCAGTGAAGGTGGCACTTTTGATGAAAAACTGTTTTTT. Translation gives CASSEGGTFDEKLFF. This chain links TRBV6-1 with TRBJ1-4; D gene unclear. Trimming cost V 1 base and J 6 bases, with 12 bases left between them. CDR1 and CDR2 (germline): MNHNS, SASEGT. This CDR3 has 15 amino acids.

With regard to this clone: A far larger clone is only one base removed, so a read error is likely. The conserved phenylalanine or tryptophan normally closing the CDR3 is absent here, so this likely arose from a read error. The CDR3 sequence: CASSRGQGAEAFL. The CDR3 DNA sequence: TGTGCCAGCAGCCGTGGACAGGGGGCTGAAGCTTTCCTT. This rearrangement joins TRBV7-2 to TRBJ1-1; TRBD1 agrees at 10 bases. Germline values: CDR1 SGHTA, CDR2 FQGNSA. The CDR3 has 13 amino acids. V dropped 5 bases and J dropped 6; count of bases not matched to a gene: 3.

This clone was found a few times. The CDR3: CASSISWGAGSGELFF. CDR3 sequence (DNA): TGTGCCAGCAGCATCTCTTGGGGCGCTGGGTCCGGGGAGCTGTTTTTT. The rearrangement joins TRBV7-9 to TRBJ2-2; the D gene is possibly TRBD1 (5 bases). This CDR3 has 16 amino acids. V was cut by 5 bases and J by 6 bases, with 19 bases left in between. The germline CDR1 and CDR2 sequences are SEHNR and FQNEAQ (reference sequence).

CDR3 residues: CAGAGLAEETQYF. DNA of the CDR3: TGTGCCGGCGCGGGACTAGCGGAAGAGACCCAGTACTTC. This chain joins TRBV7-2 and TRBJ2-5; 11 nucleotides align to TRBD2. Germline V gene sequence: CDR1 SGHTA, CDR2 FQGNSA. With 11 bases clipped from V and 3 bases from J, the junction kept 5 bases outside the gene matches. CDR3 length equals 13 residues.

V and J are TRBV5-4 and TRBJ1-4; 8 positions agree with TRBD1. The ends lost 4 bases at V and 1 base at J; junction bases unmatched: 3. The CDR3 extends over 15 amino acids. Germline loops: CDR1 SGHNT, CDR2 YYREEE (reference sequence). The CDR3 bases are TGTGCCAGCAGCGGCGACAGGGGAACTAATGAAAAACTGTTTTTT. It specifies CASSGDRGTNEKLFF.

This rearrangement joins TRBV27 to TRBJ2-7; the D gene is possibly TRBD2 (6 bases). The CDR3 is 13 amino acids. The ends were cut back, 6 bases at V and 3 bases at J, with 12 bases in the middle. Germline V gene lookup returns CDR1 MNHEY and CDR2 SMNVEV (reference sequence). This CDR3 reads CASSSSGDYEQYF. The CDR3 DNA reads as TGTGCCAGCAGCAGTAGCGGAGACTACGAGCAGTACTTC.

Many counts were recorded for this clone. In nucleotides, the CDR3 is TGTGCCACCAGGGGTTTTAACACTGAAGCTTTCTTT. Its translation is CATRGFNTEAFF. The chain joins TRBV2 to TRBJ1-1; a weak D match, TRBD1 (6 bases). V was clipped by 10 bases and J by 2 bases, with 11 bases between them. Germline CDR1 is SNHLY and CDR2 is FYNNEI. This CDR3 has 12 amino acids. Complete variable domain (other parts from reference TRBV2 and TRBJ1-1): EPEVTQTPSHQVTQMGQEVILRCVPISNHLYFYWYRQILGQKVEFLVSFYNNEISEKSEIFDDQFSVERPDGSNFTLKIRSTKLEDSAMYFCATRGFNTEAFFGQGTRLTVV.

The CDR3 protein is CASSLRGSTDTQYF. The CDR3 DNA reads as TGTGCCAGCAGCCTCCGCGGGAGCACAGATACGCAGTATTTT. The chain is built from TRBV5-4 and TRBJ2-3; maybe TRBD2 (5 bases). Looked up from germline, CDR1 is SGHNT and CDR2 is YYREEE (reference sequence). The CDR3 totals 14 residues. The V gene lost 4 bases and the J gene lost 0 bases, with 9 bases spanning the gap.

Of note for this clone: A far larger clone is a single base away, which makes a read error likely. V is TRBV30 and J is TRBJ1-1; D is unresolved. Per the germline V gene, CDR1 is GTSNPN and CDR2 is SVGIG (reference sequence). The germline V and J ends were trimmed by 2 bases and 10 bases, with 14 bases remaining between them. This CDR3 region has 12 residues. The CDR3 DNA is TGTGCCTGGAGTAGGTTCCTGGGTGGAGCTTTCTTT. Its protein is CAWSRFLGGAFF. The variable domain in full, completed from reference TRBV30 and TRBJ1-1, reads SQTIHQWPATLVQPVGSPLSLECTVEGTSNPNLYWYRQAAGRGLQLLFYSVGIGQISSEVPQNLSASRPQDRQFILSSKKLLLSDSGFYLCAWSRFLGGAFFGQGTRLTVV.

Remarks on this clone: Other DNA sequences from this sample encode an identical CDR3 as well. The chain employs TRBV9 and TRBJ2-7; no clear D. Trimming pared 0 bases from V and 0 bases from J, leaving 7 bases between. CDR1 is SGDLS, CDR2 YYNGEE, per germline. This CDR3 is 14 amino acids long. CDR3 coding DNA: TGTGCCAGCAGCGTAGGGTCAGGCTCCTACGAGCAGTACTTC. Amino acid sequence: CASSVGSGSYEQYF.